This T cell receptor (beta chain) was profiled in a study of blood T cell repertoires in COVID-19. On the study more broadly: From the United States, Italy and Spain came samples of acute and convalescent COVID-19.

Germline assignment: CDR1 KGHDR and CDR2 SFDVKD. The CDR3 spans 15 residues. The ends were cut back, 4 bases at V and 5 bases at J, with 15 bases in the middle. Those enrolled, adults aged roughly 18 to 95 years, came from 20 to 25 US areas. Original processing notes: Quantification of nucleated cells was approximated via reference gene primer amplification. Data came from immunoSEQ multiplex PCR; TCRdb stores just in-frame clones and leaves some out. The V and J calls and clone size are taken from that table; D and trimming were inferred from the DNA. The table has approximately 300,000 clones, 90% seen once.

Material: PBMCs or T cells enriched from blood (not recorded which). The J gene is TRBJ2-3, the V gene TRBV24-1; the D is unclear. This TCR came from a woman aged 25-40 years who had been exposed to COVID-19. The CDR3 loop is CATSDTRSGVDTQYF. In DNA, the CDR3 is TGTGCCACCAGTGACACCCGGTCTGGTGTAGATACGCAGTATTTT.